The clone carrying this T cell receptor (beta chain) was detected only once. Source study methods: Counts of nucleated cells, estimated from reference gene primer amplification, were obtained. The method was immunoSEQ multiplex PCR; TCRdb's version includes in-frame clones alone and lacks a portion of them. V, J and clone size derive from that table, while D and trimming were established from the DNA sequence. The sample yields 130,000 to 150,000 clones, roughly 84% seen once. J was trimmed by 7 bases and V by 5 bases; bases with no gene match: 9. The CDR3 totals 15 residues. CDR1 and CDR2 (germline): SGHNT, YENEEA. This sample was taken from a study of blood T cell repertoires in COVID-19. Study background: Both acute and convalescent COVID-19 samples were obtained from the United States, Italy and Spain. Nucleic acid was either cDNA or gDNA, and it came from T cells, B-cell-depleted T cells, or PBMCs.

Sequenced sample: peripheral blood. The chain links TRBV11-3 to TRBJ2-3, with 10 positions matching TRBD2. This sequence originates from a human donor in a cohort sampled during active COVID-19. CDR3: CASSAGTSVRNTQYF. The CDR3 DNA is TGTGCCAGCAGCGCCGGGACTAGCGTTCGGAATACGCAGTATTTT.